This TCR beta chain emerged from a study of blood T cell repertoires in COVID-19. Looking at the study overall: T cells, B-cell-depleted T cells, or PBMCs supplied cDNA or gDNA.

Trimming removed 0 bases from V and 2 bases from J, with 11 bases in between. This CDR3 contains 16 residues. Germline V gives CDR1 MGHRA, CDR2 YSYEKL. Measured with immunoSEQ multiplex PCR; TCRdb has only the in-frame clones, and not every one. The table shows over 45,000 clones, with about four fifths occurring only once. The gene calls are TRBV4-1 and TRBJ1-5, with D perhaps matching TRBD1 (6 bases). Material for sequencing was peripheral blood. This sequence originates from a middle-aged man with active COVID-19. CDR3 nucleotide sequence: TGCGCCAGCAGCCAAGAACAGGGACGACGCAATCAGCCCCAGCATTTT. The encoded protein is CASSQEQGRRNQPQHF.